This TCR beta chain comes out of a study of cytomegalovirus exposure and HLA in healthy donors. Per the germline V gene, CDR1 is SEHNR and CDR2 is FQNEAQ (reference sequence). The CDR3 is made up of 15 amino acids. The germline V and J ends were trimmed by 5 bases and 5 bases, with 19 bases remaining between them. PCR amplification relied on 60 Vbeta primers (plus 13 Jbeta primers). Profiled with immunoSEQ multiplex PCR; TCRdb holds only in-frame clones, not every one. The sample includes some 150,000 clones, roughly 82% of them seen just once. Study-level results: CMV antigen specificity was confirmed in vitro for three CMV-associated chains.

Comment on this clone: The antigen remains unidentified.

The sequenced material came from PBMCs. The chain combines TRBV7-9 with TRBJ2-7; weak D call: TRBD1 (6 bases). The receptor comes from a man between 50 and 59 years old in good health and CMV-seropositive. This chain's CDR3 is CASSQTGLWTNEQYF. The CDR3 DNA reads as TGTGCCAGCAGCCAAACAGGGTTATGGACAAACGAGCAGTACTTC. The entire variable domain, with the rest obtained from reference TRBV7-9 and TRBJ2-7, is as follows: DTGVSQNPRHKITKRGQNVTFRCDPISEHNRLYWYRQTLGQGPEFLTYFQNEAQLEKSRLLSDRFSAERPKGSFSTLEIQRTEQGDSAMYLCASSQTGLWTNEQYFGPGTRLTVT.